These 16 T cell receptor beta chains originate from one sample sequenced in a study of shared clonotypes between healthy human individuals (TCRdb year 2020). To prepare the library, the immunoSEQ multiplex PCR assay was applied. TCRdb took this table from immuneACCESS and kept in-frame rearrangements with V and J called. Such tables lack part of the clones; where checked against another copy, unresolved V genes explain under half of the gap, and the rest is unexplained. The sample contains about 1.5 million clones, about 98% of them found a single time. Of the sample, less than 0.55% is held by the ten largest clones. The material sequenced was naive CD4+ T cells sorted from blood. The cell subset or site label on this specimen signifies: CD45RA+ positively selected. These receptors were obtained from a man aged 25-45 years in good health.

The CDR3 spells CASSQDLTGPQETQYF. The CDR3 bases are TGTGCCAGCAGCCAAGACCTAACAGGGCCGCAAGAGACCCAGTACTTC. The chain is built from TRBV14 and TRBJ2-5, with D maybe TRBD1 (6 bases). This CDR3 is built from 16 residues. Per germline, CDR1 SGHDN and CDR2 FVKESK. V was pared by 0 bases and J by 2 bases, with 13 bases between.

The chain links TRBV25-1 to TRBJ2-7; D remains ambiguous. Germline CDR1 and CDR2: MGHDK and SYGVNS. The CDR3 has 12 residues. V lost 3 bases, J lost 2 bases, and 5 bases lay in between. The CDR3 loop reads CASSEKAYEQYF. The CDR3 DNA sequence: TGTGCCAGCAGTGAGAAAGCCTACGAGCAGTACTTC.

This chain connects TRBV5-4 to TRBJ2-7; D assignment may be TRBD1 or TRBD2 (5 bases each). The CDR3 length is 12 residues. Germline V gene lookup returns CDR1 SGHNT and CDR2 YYREEE (reference sequence). The ends were cut back, 6 bases at V and 2 bases at J, with 9 bases in the middle. The CDR3 nucleotides read TGTGCCAGCATGGGGGACCCCTACGAGCAGTACTTC. This sequence encodes CASMGDPYEQYF. The full variable domain, its missing parts supplied by reference TRBV5-4 and TRBJ2-7, is ETGVTQSPTHLIKTRGQQVTLRCSSQSGHNTVSWYQQALGQGPQFIFQYYREEENGRGNFPPRFSGLQFPNYSSELNVNALELDDSALYLCASMGDPYEQYFGPGTRLTVT.

The chain combines TRBV6-4 with TRBJ2-3; a possible D gene is TRBD2 (5 bases). The CDR3 contains 13 residues. The V gene's germline CDR1 is MRHNA and CDR2 SNTAGT. Trimming pared 0 bases from V and 4 bases from J, leaving 5 bases between. The CDR3 region has the DNA TGTGCCAGCAGTGACTCGAGGGCAGATACGCAGTATTTT. Translated: CASSDSRADTQYF.

The chain employs TRBV6-5 and TRBJ1-4, with unresolved D. There are 15 residues in the CDR3. V was trimmed by 6 bases and J by 0 bases, leaving 11 bases between them. CDR1 is MNHEY, CDR2 SVGAGI, per germline. The CDR3 DNA sequence: TGTGCCAGCAGCGAGGCGGCTGCAACTAATGAAAAACTGTTTTTT. It codes for CASSEAAATNEKLFF.

This clone was seen just once. The chain is built from TRBV14 and TRBJ2-5; 10 bases align to TRBD2. Germline V lookup: CDR1 SGHDN, CDR2 FVKESK. CDR3 length: 16 residues. V was clipped by 4 bases and J by 2 bases; unmatched bases: 7. CDR3 residues: CASSLRAGGLQETQYF. The CDR3 bases are TGTGCCAGCAGCCTCCGAGCGGGAGGGCTACAAGAGACCCAGTACTTC.

The chain is built from TRBV6-1 and TRBJ2-2, with D unresolved. V lost 2 bases to trimming and J lost 5 bases, with 3 bases between them. The CDR3 totals 12 residues. Germline CDR1 reads MNHNS; CDR2 reads SASEGT. CDR3 in amino acids: CASSEYTGELFF. The CDR3 nucleotides read TGTGCCAGCAGTGAATATACCGGGGAGCTGTTTTTT.

The chain has TRBV5-1 and TRBJ2-6, with D possibly called TRBD1 or TRBD2 (6 bases each). CDR1 is SGHRS and CDR2 is YFSETQ in the germline V gene. The CDR3 has 24 amino acids. Trimming removed 0 bases from V and 0 bases from J, with 31 bases in between. This CDR3 is CASSLAGLQGGVRDRLSGANVLTF. The CDR3 region has the DNA TGCGCCAGCAGCTTGGCAGGGTTACAGGGAGGAGTGCGGGATCGACTCTCTGGGGCCAACGTCCTGACTTTC.

The rearrangement links TRBV5-6 to TRBJ2-5; TRBD2 agrees at 11 bases. This CDR3 contains 15 residues. From germline, CDR1 is SGHDT and CDR2 YYEEEE. V lost 2 bases and J lost 4; bases outside the gene matches: 4. CDR3 bases: TGTGCCAGCAGCTTACTCCTAGCGGGAGGAGAGACCCAGTACTTC. Translation gives CASSLLLAGGETQYF.

The V call is TRBV6-5, the J call TRBJ2-7; D gene uncertain. V was shortened by 0 bases and J by 9 bases, with 6 bases between the two germline ends. CDR3 length equals 11 residues. Looked up from germline, CDR1 is MNHEY and CDR2 is SVGAGI. The CDR3: CASSYSNPQYF. In DNA form, the CDR3 reads TGTGCCAGCAGTTACTCGAACCCGCAGTACTTC.

The chain employs TRBV11-3 and TRBJ2-2; D not certain. CDR3 length: 14 residues. Germline CDR1 reads SGHNT; CDR2 reads YENEEA. V lost 3 bases and J 3 bases, leaving 8 bases between the germline ends. CDR3 nucleotide sequence: TGTGCCAGCAGCTTGAACAGTTACACCGGGGAGCTGTTTTTT. Translated, it gives CASSLNSYTGELFF.

This rearrangement joins TRBV11-2 to TRBJ2-7; tentatively, D is TRBD1 or TRBD2 (6 bases each). V lost 7 bases and J 4 bases, leaving 17 bases between the germline ends. CDR1 is SGHAT, CDR2 FQNNGV, per germline. The CDR3 covers 14 residues. The CDR3 region has the DNA TGTGCCAGCACTAATGGAGGGGGTTGGTACGAGCAGTACTTC. This sequence encodes CASTNGGGWYEQYF.

CDR3 sequence: CASSPHAAETQYF. In nucleotides, the CDR3 is TGTGCCAGCAGTCCCCACGCGGCGGAGACCCAGTACTTC. This chain links TRBV6-6 with TRBJ2-5, with D uncertain. The germline V and J ends were trimmed by 5 bases and 5 bases, with 12 bases remaining between them. Germline CDR1 is MNHNY and CDR2 is SVGAGI (reference sequence). This CDR3 comprises 13 residues.

Details on this clone: Different DNA sequences within this sample yield the same CDR3. The J gene is TRBJ1-1, the V gene TRBV7-2; no clear D gene. Germline CDR1 SGHTA, CDR2 FQGNSA. The CDR3 spans 13 residues. Trimming left V 1 base short and J 0 bases short, with 3 bases between. The CDR3 DNA sequence: TGTGCCAGCAGCTTAGTGGTGAACACTGAAGCTTTCTTT. Its translation is CASSLVVNTEAFF.

The gene calls are TRBV27 and TRBJ2-7; D is uncertain. In germline, CDR1 is MNHEY, CDR2 SMNVEV (reference sequence). The CDR3 runs 13 residues. The ends were cut back, 3 bases at V and 0 bases at J, with 6 bases in the middle. CDR3 sequence: CASSFSYSYEQYF. CDR3 sequence (DNA): TGTGCCAGCAGTTTCTCGTACTCCTACGAGCAGTACTTC.

About this clone itself: The same CDR3 can be traced to other DNA sequences in this sample. V gene TRBV5-6 combines with J gene TRBJ1-5; no clear D gene. V lost 4 bases and J 4 bases, leaving 9 bases between the germline ends. Germline assignment: CDR1 SGHDT and CDR2 YYEEEE. This CDR3 comprises 13 residues. The CDR3: CASSLGRNQPQHF. DNA for the CDR3: TGTGCCAGCAGCCTGGGCCGGAATCAGCCCCAGCATTTT.